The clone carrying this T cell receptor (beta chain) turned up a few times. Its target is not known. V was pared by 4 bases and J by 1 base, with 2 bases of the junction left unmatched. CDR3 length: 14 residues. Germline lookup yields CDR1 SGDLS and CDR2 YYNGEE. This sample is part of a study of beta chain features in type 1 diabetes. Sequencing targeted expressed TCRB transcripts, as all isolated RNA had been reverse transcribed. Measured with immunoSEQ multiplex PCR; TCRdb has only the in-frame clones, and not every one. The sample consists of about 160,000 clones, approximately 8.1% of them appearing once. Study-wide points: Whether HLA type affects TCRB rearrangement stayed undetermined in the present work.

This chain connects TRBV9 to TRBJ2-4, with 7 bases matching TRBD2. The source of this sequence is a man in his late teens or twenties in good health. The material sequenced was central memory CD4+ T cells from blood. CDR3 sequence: CASSLGGAKNIQYF. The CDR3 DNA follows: TGTGCCAGCAGCTTGGGAGGGGCCAAAAACATTCAGTACTTC.